This entry concerns a single T cell receptor (beta chain). This sample is drawn from a study of PD-L1 blockade in urothelial cancer. Assay: immunoSEQ multiplex PCR; the TCRdb copy retains only in-frame clones and omits some. The sample carries some 110,000 clones, less than 95% recorded once. Time point defined: peripheral blood 6 weeks after treatment start. CDR3 length: 16 residues. The germline V and J ends were trimmed by 3 bases and 9 bases, with 21 bases remaining between them. The V gene's germline CDR1 is LGHNA and CDR2 YNFKEQ. This specimen was PBMCs, taken around atezolizumab (anti-PD-L1) treatment. The receptor was derived from a man aged 55 to 70 with urothelial cancer. The chain has TRBV4-2 and TRBJ2-1; possible D gene TRBD1, 6 bases. CDR3 residues: CASSHIDQGDRSEQFF. For the CDR3, the DNA is TGTGCCAGCAGCCATATCGACCAGGGTGACAGGAGTGAGCAGTTCTTC.